The clone carrying this T cell receptor beta chain has a handful of counts. Its target is unknown. CD4+CD8-CD45RO-CD45RA+ cells were naive CD4+; CD8+CD4-CD45RA+CD27bright cells were naive CD8+. The sample is drawn from a study of healthy donors' naive CD4 and CD8 T cells. The overall study: Donors came from three age groups: 20-25, 40-50 and 60-70 years.

Findings and caveats of the study: Alpha and beta chains were sequenced in bulk without pairing.

TCR libraries were built from approximately 490 ng of total RNA by linear amplification. Study processing details: Tens of thousands of TCR alpha transcripts were sequenced from about five healthy donors. TCRdb independently ran MiXCR on the reads; one entry per CDR3 protein. Clone size and V and J calls follow TCRdb, not the original study. The sample holds about 180,000 distinct CDR3 sequences, nearly 75% seen once. The sequence came from a pool of human donors in good health; the sample pools cells from several healthy donors. The sequencing input was naive CD4+ and CD8+ T cells sorted from blood, pooled from several donors.

CDR3 sequence (DNA): TGCAGCGTGAACTGGGCTGCCCAAGAGACCCAGTACTTC. Translated, it gives CSVNWAAQETQYF. This sequence joins TRBV29-1 and TRBJ2-5; no definite D call. The germline V and J ends were trimmed by 6 bases and 1 base, with 12 bases remaining between them. Germline V gene lookup returns CDR1 SQVTM and CDR2 ANQGSEA. The CDR3 extends over 13 amino acids.